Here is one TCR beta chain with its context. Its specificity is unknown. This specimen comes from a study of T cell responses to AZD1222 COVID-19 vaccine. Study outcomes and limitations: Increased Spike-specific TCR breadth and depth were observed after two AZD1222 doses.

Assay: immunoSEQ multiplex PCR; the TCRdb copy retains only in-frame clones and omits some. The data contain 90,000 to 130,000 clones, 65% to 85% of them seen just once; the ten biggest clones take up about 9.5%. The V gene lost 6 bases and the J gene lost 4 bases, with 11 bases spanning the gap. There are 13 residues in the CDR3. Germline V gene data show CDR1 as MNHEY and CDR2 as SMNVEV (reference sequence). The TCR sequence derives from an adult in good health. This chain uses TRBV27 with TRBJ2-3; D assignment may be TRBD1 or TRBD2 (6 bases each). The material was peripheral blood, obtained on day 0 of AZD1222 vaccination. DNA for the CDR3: TGTGCCAGCAGAGCGGAGGGGGCAGATACGCAGTATTTT. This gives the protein CASRAEGADTQYF.